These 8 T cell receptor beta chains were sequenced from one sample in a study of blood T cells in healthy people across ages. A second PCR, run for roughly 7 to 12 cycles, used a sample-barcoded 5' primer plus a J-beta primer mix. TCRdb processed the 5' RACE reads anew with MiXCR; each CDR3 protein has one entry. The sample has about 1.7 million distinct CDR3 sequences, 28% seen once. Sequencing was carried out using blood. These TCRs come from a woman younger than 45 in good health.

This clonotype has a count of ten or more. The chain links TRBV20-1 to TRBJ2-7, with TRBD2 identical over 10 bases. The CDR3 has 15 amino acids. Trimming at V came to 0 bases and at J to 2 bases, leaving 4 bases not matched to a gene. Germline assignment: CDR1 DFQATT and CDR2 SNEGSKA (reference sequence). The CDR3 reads CSARDLLAGPYEQYF. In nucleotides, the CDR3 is TGCAGTGCTAGAGATCTACTAGCGGGACCCTACGAGCAGTACTTC.

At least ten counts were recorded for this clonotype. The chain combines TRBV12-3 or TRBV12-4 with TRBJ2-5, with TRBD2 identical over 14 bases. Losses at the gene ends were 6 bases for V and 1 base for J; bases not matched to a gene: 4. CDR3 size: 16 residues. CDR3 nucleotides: TGTGCCAGCAGCTTGGGACTAGCGGGAGTCCAAGAGACCCAGTACTTC. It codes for CASSLGLAGVQETQYF.

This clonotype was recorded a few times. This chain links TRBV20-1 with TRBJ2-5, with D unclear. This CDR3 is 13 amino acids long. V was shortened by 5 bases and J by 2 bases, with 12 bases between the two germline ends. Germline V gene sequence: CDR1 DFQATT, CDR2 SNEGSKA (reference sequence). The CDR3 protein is CSAVSSRQETQYF. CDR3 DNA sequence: TGCAGTGCTGTTTCATCCCGTCAAGAGACCCAGTACTTC.

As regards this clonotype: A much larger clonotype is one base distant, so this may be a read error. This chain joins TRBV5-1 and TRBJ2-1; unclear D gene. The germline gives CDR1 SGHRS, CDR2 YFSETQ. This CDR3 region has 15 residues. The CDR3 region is CASNLSGRFNNEQFF. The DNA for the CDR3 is TGCGCCAGCAACTTGTCCGGACGGTTCAACAATGAGCAGTTCTTC.

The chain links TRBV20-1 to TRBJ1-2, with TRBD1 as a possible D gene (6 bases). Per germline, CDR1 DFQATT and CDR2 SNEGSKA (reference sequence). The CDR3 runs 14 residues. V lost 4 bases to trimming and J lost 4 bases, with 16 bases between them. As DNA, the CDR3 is TGCAGTGCTACTCAGGGGAGGGTCCTCTATGGCTACACCTTC. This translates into CSATQGRVLYGYTF.

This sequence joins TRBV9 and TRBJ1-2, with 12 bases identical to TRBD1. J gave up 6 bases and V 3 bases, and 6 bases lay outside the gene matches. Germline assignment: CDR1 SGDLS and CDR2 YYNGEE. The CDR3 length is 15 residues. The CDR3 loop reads CASSEGTGGADGYTF. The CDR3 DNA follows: TGTGCCAGCAGCGAGGGGACAGGGGGCGCGGATGGCTACACCTTC.

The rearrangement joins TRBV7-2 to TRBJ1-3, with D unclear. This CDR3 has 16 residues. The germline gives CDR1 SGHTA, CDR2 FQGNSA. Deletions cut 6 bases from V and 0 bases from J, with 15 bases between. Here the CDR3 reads CASSRDGSNSGNTIYF. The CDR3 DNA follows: TGTGCCAGCAGTCGAGACGGATCTAACTCTGGAAACACCATATATTTT.

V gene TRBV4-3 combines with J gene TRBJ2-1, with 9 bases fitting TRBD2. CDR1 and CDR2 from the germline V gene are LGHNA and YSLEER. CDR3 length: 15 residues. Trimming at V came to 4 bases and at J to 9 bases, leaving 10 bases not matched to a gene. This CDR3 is CASSRAGGNYVEQFF. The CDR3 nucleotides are TGCGCCAGCAGCCGGGCGGGAGGGAACTACGTTGAGCAGTTCTTC.